The 5 T cell receptor beta chains below were found in one sample sequenced in a study of blood T cell repertoires in COVID-19. Assay used: immunoSEQ multiplex PCR; TCRdb lists only in-frame clones, some missing. The sample records about 240,000 clones, roughly 88% being singletons. The sample comprised peripheral blood. Receptors were obtained from a woman in her twenties or thirties with acute or convalescent COVID-19.

This clone was recorded once. This chain joins TRBV4-2 and TRBJ1-2; D might be TRBD1 (5 bases). This CDR3 is built from 13 residues. From germline, CDR1 is LGHNA and CDR2 YNFKEQ. The ends were cut back, 0 bases at V and 7 bases at J, with 9 bases in the middle. The CDR3 is CASSQDGQGGYTF. CDR3 DNA sequence: TGTGCCAGCAGCCAAGATGGGCAGGGTGGCTACACCTTC.

The rearrangement joins TRBV4-3 to TRBJ2-1; 7 bases match TRBD2. In germline, CDR1 is LGHNA, CDR2 YSLEER. The CDR3 runs 12 residues. J was trimmed by 13 bases and V by 1 base; bases with no gene match: 4. DNA of the CDR3: TGCGCCAGCAGCCAAGTTAGCGGGCCACAGTTCTTC. Its translation: CASSQVSGPQFF.

The chain links TRBV19 to TRBJ1-4; maybe TRBD1 (5 bases). CDR3 length: 14 amino acids. Trimming left V 2 bases short and J 4 bases short, with 8 bases between. Germline CDR1 reads LNHDA; CDR2 reads SQIVND (reference sequence). The CDR3 DNA follows: TGTGCCAGTAGTATAAGGCAGGGTAATGAAAAACTGTTTTTT. This codes for CASSIRQGNEKLFF.

The rearrangement joins TRBV7-2 to TRBJ2-7, with D maybe TRBD2 (5 bases). CDR1 SGHTA and CDR2 FQGNSA come from the germline V gene. Trimming removed 3 bases from V and 6 bases from J, with 9 bases in between. The CDR3 covers 12 residues. Here the CDR3 reads CASSLGRGEQYF. The CDR3 DNA is TGTGCCAGCAGCTTGGGTCGGGGCGAGCAGTACTTC.

The chain couples TRBV4-1 to TRBJ1-2; a weak D match, TRBD1 (5 bases). V lost 0 bases to trimming and J lost 3 bases, with 17 bases between them. Per germline, CDR1 MGHRA and CDR2 YSYEKL. This CDR3 region has 17 residues. DNA for the CDR3: TGCGCCAGCAGCCAAGATTCGTTGGCCGCGGGGGACTATGGCTACACCTTC. Translating gives CASSQDSLAAGDYGYTF.